The subject of this entry is one TCR beta chain. Its matching antigen is unknown. A CD45RO-CCR7+CD27+CD95- profile was what naive CD8+ T cells displayed. UMI-tagged TRB cDNA libraries were built via 5' RACE. TCRdb re-called the 5' RACE reads and gives one entry per CDR3 protein, without DNA. The table lists around 60,000 distinct CDR3 sequences. This sample stems from a study of CXCR3-negative and CXCR3-positive naive CD8 T cells. Broader study findings: When CXCR3-positive naive cells were set against CXCR3-negative naive cells, the former had more hydrophobic TRB CDR3s. Comparably high diversity was seen in both naive subsets, and much lower diversity in memory CD8+ cells.

This CDR3 region has 15 residues. Germline CDR1 and CDR2: SGHRS and YFSETQ. V gene TRBV5-1 combines with J gene TRBJ2-1; the D gene TCRdb calls, TRBD2, cannot be checked with no DNA. The clonotype originates from a human donor in good health. Some clones in this sample may be carry-over from other donors' samples. Sequenced sample: naive CXCR3+ CD8+ T cells from blood. Subset noted: CD45RO-CCR7+CD27+CD95- naive CD8+ T cells expressing CXCR3 (TNR3+). The CDR3 region is CASSSGGGAWNEQFF. Based on the CDR3 plus reference TRBV5-1 and TRBJ2-1, the full variable domain is KAGVTQTPRYLIKTRGQQVTLSCSPISGHRSVSWYQQTPGQGLQFLFEYFSETQRNKGNFPGRFSGRQFSNSRSEMNVSTLELGDSALYLCASSSGGGAWNEQFFGPGTRLTVL.